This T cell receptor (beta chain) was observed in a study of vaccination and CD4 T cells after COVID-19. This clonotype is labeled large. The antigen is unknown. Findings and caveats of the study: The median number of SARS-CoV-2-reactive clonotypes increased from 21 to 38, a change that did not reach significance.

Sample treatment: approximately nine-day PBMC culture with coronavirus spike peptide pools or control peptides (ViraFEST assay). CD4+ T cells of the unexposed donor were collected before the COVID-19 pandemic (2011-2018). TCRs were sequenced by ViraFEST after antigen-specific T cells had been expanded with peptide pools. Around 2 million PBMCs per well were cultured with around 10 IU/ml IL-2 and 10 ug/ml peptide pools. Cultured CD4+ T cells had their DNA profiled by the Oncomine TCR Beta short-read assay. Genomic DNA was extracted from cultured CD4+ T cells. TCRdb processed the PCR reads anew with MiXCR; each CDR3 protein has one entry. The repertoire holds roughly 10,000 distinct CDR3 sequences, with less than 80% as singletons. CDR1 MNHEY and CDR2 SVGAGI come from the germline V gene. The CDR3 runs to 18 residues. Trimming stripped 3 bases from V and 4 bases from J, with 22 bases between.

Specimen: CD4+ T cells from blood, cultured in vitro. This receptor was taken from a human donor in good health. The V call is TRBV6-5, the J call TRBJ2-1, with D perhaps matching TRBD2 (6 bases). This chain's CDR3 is CASSYAKGPVAVYNEQFF. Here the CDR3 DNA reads TGTGCCAGCAGTTATGCGAAGGGACCGGTAGCGGTGTACAATGAGCAGTTCTTC.